The 9 T cell receptor beta chains below were found in one sample sequenced in a study of shared clonotypes between healthy human individuals. The data were produced by immunoSEQ multiplex PCR, yet TCRdb's version contains in-frame clones alone and is incomplete. This repertoire shows 600,000 to 750,000 clones, roughly 87% found once; its top ten account for 34%. The sequencing input was memory CD8+ T cells from PBMCs. The sample's subset: CD45RO+ cells pooled with CCR7-negative TemRA cells. These receptor sequences come from a man between 18 and 35 years old in good health. Some clones in this sample may be carry-over from other donors' samples.

The chain uses TRBV28 and TRBJ2-3; unclear D gene. CDR3 length: 14 amino acids. In germline, CDR1 is MDHEN, CDR2 SYDVKM. Trimming stripped 10 bases from V and 2 bases from J, with 16 bases between. This CDR3 is CAIRTAEHTDTQYF. CDR3 sequence (DNA): TGTGCCATCCGGACGGCGGAGCACACAGATACGCAGTATTTT.

This clone was seen once. The rearrangement uses TRBV14 and TRBJ2-7, with TRBD2 matching 12 bases. The CDR3 spans 18 residues. The V and J ends lost 4 bases and 2 bases, in that order; junction bases with no gene match: 12. The germline V gene encodes CDR1 SGHDN and CDR2 FVKESK. This chain's CDR3 is CASSPTPKRLAGAYEQYF. In DNA form, the CDR3 reads TGTGCCAGCAGCCCAACGCCCAAACGACTAGCGGGAGCCTACGAGCAGTACTTC.

This chain joins TRBV10-1 and TRBJ2-5, with D perhaps assigned TRBD1 or TRBD2 (6 bases each). This CDR3 has 17 residues. Trimming stripped 2 bases from V and 6 bases from J, with 22 bases between. Per germline, CDR1 WNHNN and CDR2 SYGVQD (reference sequence). This chain's CDR3 is CASSEPKIGGSGQTQYF. CDR3 bases: TGCGCCAGCAGTGAGCCTAAGATAGGGGGGAGCGGACAGACCCAGTACTTC.

This chain links TRBV28 with TRBJ1-5; D is undetermined. Germline-derived CDR1 and CDR2 are MDHEN and SYDVKM. V lost 2 bases to trimming and J lost 7 bases, with 12 bases between them. This CDR3 has 14 amino acids. Written as DNA, the CDR3 is TGTGCCAGCAGTTTAATCCGTGGCGAGCAGCCCCAGCATTTT. Translating gives CASSLIRGEQPQHF.

The genes are TRBV10-1 and TRBJ2-1; a possible D gene is TRBD1 (5 bases). V was shortened by 2 bases and J by 6 bases, with 11 bases between the two germline ends. Looked up from germline, CDR1 is WNHNN and CDR2 is SYGVQD (reference sequence). CDR3 length: 14 amino acids. CDR3 DNA sequence: TGCGCCAGCAGTGAGAGCAGGGATATCAATGAGCAGTTCTTC. The encoded protein is CASSESRDINEQFF.

This chain joins TRBV19 and TRBJ2-7, with 11 bases fitting TRBD2. Germline-derived CDR1 and CDR2 are LNHDA and SQIVND (reference sequence). The CDR3 length is 15 residues. V lost 5 bases to trimming and J lost 5 bases; unmatched junction nucleotides: 8. CDR3 nucleotides: TGTGCCAGTAGTGTAATAGCGGGAGGGCCCGACGAGCAGTACTTC. Its translation is CASSVIAGGPDEQYF. Full variable domain (missing parts from reference TRBV19 and TRBJ2-7): DGGITQSPKYLFRKEGQNVTLSCEQNLNHDAMYWYRQDPGQGLRLIYYSQIVNDFQKGDIAEGYSVSREKKESFPLTVTSAQKNPTAFYLCASSVIAGGPDEQYFGPGTRLTVT.

This chain connects TRBV30 to TRBJ1-1; D is possibly TRBD1 (6 bases). CDR1 and CDR2 from the germline V gene are GTSNPN and SVGIG (reference sequence). V shed 1 base and J shed 6 bases, with 15 bases lying between them. This CDR3 is built from 14 residues. The CDR3 DNA reads as TGTGCCTGGAGTGCGGGGGCAGGGGTGGCTGAAGCTTTCTTT. This encodes CAWSAGAGVAEAFF.

Only one count was recorded for this clone. CDR3 sequence: CASSVSGGWEQFF. DNA for the CDR3: TGTGCCAGCAGCGTAAGCGGAGGCTGGGAGCAGTTCTTC. The chain has TRBV9 and TRBJ2-1, with D perhaps TRBD2 (5 bases). Trimming removed 1 base from V and 10 bases from J, with 12 bases in between. This CDR3 is built from 13 residues. CDR1 is SGDLS and CDR2 is YYNGEE in the germline V gene.

The chain links TRBV15 to TRBJ1-1; D might be TRBD1 (6 bases). This CDR3 is 14 amino acids long. The germline CDR1 and CDR2 sequences are LNHNV and YYDKDF (reference sequence). Trimming took off 2 bases at V and 6 bases at J, with 13 bases between the two ends. DNA for the CDR3: TGTGCCACCAGCAGATCAGGGGAGTGGGCTGAAGCTTTCTTT. Its translation is CATSRSGEWAEAFF.